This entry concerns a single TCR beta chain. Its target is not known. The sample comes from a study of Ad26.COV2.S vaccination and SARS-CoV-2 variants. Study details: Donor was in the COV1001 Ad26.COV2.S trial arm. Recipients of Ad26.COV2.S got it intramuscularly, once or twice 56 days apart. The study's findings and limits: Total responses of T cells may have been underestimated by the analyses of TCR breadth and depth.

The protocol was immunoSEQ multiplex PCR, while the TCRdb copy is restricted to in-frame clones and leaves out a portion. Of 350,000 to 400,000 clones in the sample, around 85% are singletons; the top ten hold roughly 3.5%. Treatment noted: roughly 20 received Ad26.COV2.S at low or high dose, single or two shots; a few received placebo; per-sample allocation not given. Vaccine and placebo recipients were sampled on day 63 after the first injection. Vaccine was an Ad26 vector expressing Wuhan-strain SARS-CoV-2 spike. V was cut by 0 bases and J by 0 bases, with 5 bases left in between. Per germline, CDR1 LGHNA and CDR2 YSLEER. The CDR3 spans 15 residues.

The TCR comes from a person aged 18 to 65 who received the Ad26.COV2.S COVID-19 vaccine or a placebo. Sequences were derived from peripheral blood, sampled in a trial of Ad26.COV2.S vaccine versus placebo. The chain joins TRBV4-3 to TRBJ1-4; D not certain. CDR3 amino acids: CASSQDLATNEKLFF. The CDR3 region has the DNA TGCGCCAGCAGCCAAGACCTTGCAACTAATGAAAAACTGTTTTTT.